Sequencing of this T cell receptor beta chain was carried out in a study of Ad26.COV2.S vaccination and SARS-CoV-2 variants. Study-level information: Enrollment placed the donor in the COV1001 Ad26.COV2.S trial arm. Dosing was one shot or two shots 56 days apart.

Treatment: roughly 18 received Ad26.COV2.S at low or high dose, single or two shots; about five received placebo; per-sample allocation not given. The samples were gathered on day 63 after the first injection of vaccine or placebo. The sample came from a Boston adult aged 18-55 years. As regards this clone: The antigen is unknown.

Using immunoSEQ multiplex PCR, the repertoire was profiled, and TCRdb retains in-frame clones only, with some absent. Here the sample spans hundreds of thousands of clones, about 89% being singletons. V dropped 5 bases and J dropped 3 bases, with 13 bases sitting between them. Germline loops: CDR1 SEHNR, CDR2 FQNEAQ (reference sequence). The CDR3 consists of 14 residues. Study-wide points: Comparable non-spike TCR breadth was observed in vaccine and placebo recipients.

This TCR derives from a person between 18 and 65 years old who received the Ad26.COV2.S COVID-19 vaccine or a placebo. The source material was peripheral blood, sampled in a trial of Ad26.COV2.S vaccine versus placebo. The V call is TRBV7-9, the J call TRBJ1-1; TRBD1 is a possible D gene (5 bases). CDR3 bases: TGTGCCAGCAGCCTACAGGATGCGTACACTGAAGCTTTCTTT. It is translated as CASSLQDAYTEAFF.